What follows describes a single T cell receptor (beta chain). What it binds is not known. These data belong to a study of cytomegalovirus exposure and HLA in healthy donors. Background on the study: Among the 350 to 400 donors who were genotyped, about 86% fell in the genetic ancestry cluster that is associated with self-reported Caucasian donors.

CDR1 is LNHDA, CDR2 SQIVND, per germline (reference sequence). V lost 7 bases to trimming and J lost 3 bases; unmatched junction nucleotides: 2. The CDR3 is made up of 12 amino acids. Study-wide points: It was in a later analysis that TCR association rates were seen to vary by HLA locus, highest for DRB1 and lowest for HLA-C. The study assumed roughly uniform donor sequencing depth for presence/absence analyses.

The PCR contained 60 Vbeta and 13 Jbeta primers. Sequencing used immunoSEQ multiplex PCR; TCRdb keeps in-frame clones, though not all of them. The table has 110,000 to 150,000 clones, 70% seen once. V is TRBV19 and J is TRBJ1-1; 7 bases map to TRBD1. The TCR originated in a woman between 55 and 75 years old in good health and CMV-seropositive. The sequenced sample consisted of PBMCs. The CDR3 here is CASNTGDTEAFF. CDR3 bases: TGTGCCAGTAATACAGGGGACACTGAAGCTTTCTTT.